One sample yielded the 26 T cell receptor beta chains listed below, sequenced in a study of cytotoxic CD8 clonotypes in ibrutinib-treated CLL. Some clones are missing from TCRdb's copy, which holds only in-frame ones; the method was immunoSEQ multiplex PCR. The sample holds tens of thousands of clones, roughly three quarters seen once. Sequenced here: PBMCs, sampled at disease progression, from a patient treated with ibrutinib. Receptors were obtained from a human donor with chronic lymphocytic leukemia.

The V gene is TRBV7-2, the J gene TRBJ2-7; TRBD2 is a possible D gene (6 bases). Trimming took 0 bases from V and 4 from J, leaving 13 bases between them. The CDR3 is 15 residues long. Germline loops: CDR1 SGHTA, CDR2 FQGNSA. The CDR3 DNA reads as TGTGCCAGCAGCTTAGCTGCGGGGTCTAATTACGAGCAGTACTTC. Encoded protein: CASSLAAGSNYEQYF.

The J gene is TRBJ2-7, the V gene TRBV9, with a possible D match to TRBD1 (6 bases). This CDR3 spans 12 amino acids. Looked up from germline, CDR1 is SGDLS and CDR2 is YYNGEE. The V end lost 4 bases, the J end lost 5 bases, and 10 bases lay between the germline ends. The DNA for the CDR3 is TGTGCCAGCAGCATGACAGGAGACGAGCAGTACTTC. Protein: CASSMTGDEQYF.

The chain uses TRBV4-2 and TRBJ2-7, with D maybe TRBD1 (5 bases). Germline V gives CDR1 LGHNA, CDR2 YNFKEQ. CDR3 length: 14 amino acids. Trimming removed 4 bases at V and 2 bases at J, with 12 bases between. This CDR3 is CASSPKDNTYEQYF. The DNA of the CDR3 is TGTGCCAGCAGCCCTAAGGACAACACCTACGAGCAGTACTTC.

The CDR3: CASSQAGDTQYF. For the CDR3, the DNA is TGTGCCAGCAGCCAAGCCGGAGATACGCAGTATTTT. V is TRBV4-2 and J is TRBJ2-3; no reliable D call. The V and J ends lost 1 base and 5 bases respectively, with 4 bases between them. CDR1 and CDR2 from the germline V gene are LGHNA and YNFKEQ. CDR3 length equals 12 residues.

The V call is TRBV2, the J call TRBJ2-5; 7 positions match TRBD1. The J segment lost 2 bases and the V segment lost 8 bases, leaving 5 bases of the junction unmatched. The CDR3 has 13 residues. Germline V gives CDR1 SNHLY, CDR2 FYNNEI. CDR3 in amino acids: CASGGQVQETQYF. The CDR3 DNA reads TGTGCCAGCGGAGGACAGGTTCAAGAGACCCAGTACTTC.

This chain joins TRBV6-1 and TRBJ2-7, with 9 bases that match TRBD1. The V and J ends lost 6 bases and 2 bases, in that order; junction bases with no gene match: 2. From germline, CDR1 is MNHNS and CDR2 SASEGT. CDR3 size: 13 residues. The CDR3 nucleotides are TGTGCCAGCAGGAGGGACAGGGCCTACGAGCAGTACTTC. It codes for CASRRDRAYEQYF.

This clone was found once. The chain couples TRBV9 to TRBJ1-3, with D unresolved. The V gene's germline CDR1 is SGDLS and CDR2 YYNGEE. V was cut by 3 bases and J by 0 bases, with 7 bases left in between. This CDR3 has 14 residues. This chain's CDR3 is CASSAVFSGNTIYF. The CDR3 DNA follows: TGTGCCAGCAGCGCCGTATTCTCTGGAAACACCATATATTTT. The full variable domain, in which reference TRBV9 and TRBJ1-3 provide the parts outside the CDR3, is DSGVTQTPKHLITATGQRVTLRCSPRSGDLSVYWYQQSLDQGLQFLIQYYNGEERAKGNILERFSAQQFPDLHSELNLSSLELGDSALYFCASSAVFSGNTIYFGEGSWLTVV.

V usage is TRBV29-1 and J usage is TRBJ2-5; 13 bases are a match to TRBD2. This CDR3 has 14 residues. CDR1 is SQVTM, CDR2 ANQGSEA, per germline. The V segment lost 6 bases and the J segment 4 bases; nucleotides outside the gene matches: 5. In nucleotides, the CDR3 is TGCAGCGTGGCCACTAGCGGGGGGGCAGAGACCCAGTACTTC. Translated, it gives CSVATSGGAETQYF. The variable domain in full, with the rest retrieved from reference TRBV29-1 and TRBJ2-5, is SAVISQKPSRDICQRGTSLTIQCQVDSQVTMMFWYRQQPGQSLTLIATANQGSEATYESGFVIDKFPISRPNLTFSTLTVSNMSPEDSSIYLCSVATSGGAETQYFGPGTRLLVL.

The chain employs TRBV6-5 and TRBJ1-2, with D perhaps matching TRBD1 (5 bases). CDR3 length: 12 amino acids. V was clipped by 5 bases and J by 8 bases, with 12 bases between them. Germline V gene sequence: CDR1 MNHEY, CDR2 SVGAGI. The CDR3 spells CASSQGAWGYTF. The CDR3 bases are TGTGCCAGCAGTCAAGGGGCGTGGGGCTACACCTTC.

V and J are TRBV6-5 and TRBJ1-1, with D perhaps TRBD1 (5 bases). V was clipped by 9 bases and J by 4 bases, with 9 bases between them. CDR3 size: 11 residues. Germline values: CDR1 MNHEY, CDR2 SVGAGI. The CDR3 DNA follows: TGTGCCAGTGGTCAGGGCACTGAAGCTTTCTTT. Its protein product is CASGQGTEAFF.

This clone was picked up a small number of times. V usage is TRBV19 and J usage is TRBJ2-7; D might be TRBD1 (5 bases). CDR3 length: 16 residues. Germline-derived CDR1 and CDR2 are LNHDA and SQIVND (reference sequence). V gave up 3 bases and J gave up 8 bases, with 23 bases separating them. The CDR3 region has the DNA TGTGCCAGTAGTATTGGCACAGGCACTTTACCCTCCCAGCAGTACTTC. Amino acids: CASSIGTGTLPSQQYF.

The chain is built from TRBV6-5 and TRBJ1-2; 11 positions agree with TRBD1. V lost 7 bases, J lost 8 bases, and 12 bases stayed unmatched. The CDR3 totals 15 residues. Looked up from germline, CDR1 is MNHEY and CDR2 is SVGAGI. CDR3 region: CASTPGQGAYGGYTF. CDR3 coding DNA: TGTGCCAGCACCCCTGGACAGGGGGCATACGGCGGCTACACCTTC.

The V call is TRBV10-3, the J call TRBJ1-5; perhaps TRBD1 as D (5 bases). Germline lookup yields CDR1 ENHRY and CDR2 SYGVKD. Trimming removed 9 bases at V and 3 bases at J, with 12 bases between. The CDR3 contains 13 residues. In DNA, the CDR3 is TGTGCCATGAGAGACAGCGTCAATCAGCCCCAGCATTTT. This encodes CAMRDSVNQPQHF.

This clone was seen more than once but under ten times. This chain joins TRBV10-3 and TRBJ2-1; 7 nucleotides match TRBD2. V trimming: 2 bases; J trimming: 11 bases; junction bases outside the gene matches: 9. The CDR3 totals 14 residues. Germline CDR1 is ENHRY and CDR2 is SYGVKD. CDR3 nucleotides: TGTGCCATCAGTGAGGTCACTAGCGACGTAAAGCAGTTCTTC. It is translated as CAISEVTSDVKQFF.

This clone came up a few times. This chain uses TRBV25-1 with TRBJ2-7; possibly TRBD2 for D (7 bases). There are 16 residues in the CDR3. V was clipped by 8 bases and J by 3 bases, with 23 bases between them. Germline V gene data show CDR1 as MGHDK and CDR2 as SYGVNS. CDR3 sequence: CASGESPGGGLYEQYF. For the CDR3, the DNA is TGTGCCAGCGGCGAATCCCCTGGGGGGGGGCTCTACGAGCAGTACTTC.

V usage is TRBV5-8 and J usage is TRBJ2-3; 16 bases line up with TRBD2. With 3 bases clipped from V and 5 bases from J, the junction kept 3 bases outside the gene matches. CDR1 is SGHTS, CDR2 YDEGEE, per germline. The CDR3 consists of 16 residues. The CDR3 nucleotides read TGTGCCAGCAGCTCGGGACTAGCGGGAGGGGAAGATACGCAGTATTTT. Translating it yields CASSSGLAGGEDTQYF.

This sequence joins TRBV7-2 and TRBJ1-2; D may be TRBD1 (5 bases). The CDR3 loop spans 16 amino acids. Looked up from germline, CDR1 is SGHTA and CDR2 is FQGNSA. V lost 5 bases and J 7 bases, leaving 23 bases between the germline ends. For the CDR3, the DNA is TGTGCCAGCAGCACCGTAAAGACAGTCGGATTAGGTGGCTACACCTTC. Translation: CASSTVKTVGLGGYTF.

CDR3 in DNA: TGCAGTGCTAGTCTTGATCAGCCCCAGCATTTT. Encoded protein: CSASLDQPQHF. The V call is TRBV20-1, the J call TRBJ1-5; no definite D call. V lost 3 bases to trimming and J lost 5 bases, with 5 bases between them. Germline CDR1 is DFQATT and CDR2 is SNEGSKA (reference sequence). The CDR3 has 11 residues.

This rearrangement joins TRBV2 to TRBJ2-2, with 10 bases identical to TRBD1. The V gene's germline CDR1 is SNHLY and CDR2 FYNNEI. The J segment lost 5 bases and the V segment lost 4 bases, leaving 4 bases of the junction unmatched. CDR3 length equals 15 residues. CDR3 loop: CASSAGQGRTGELFF. CDR3 DNA: TGTGCCAGCAGTGCGGGACAGGGGAGGACCGGGGAGCTGTTTTTT.

This chain joins TRBV6-5 and TRBJ2-7; a possible D gene is TRBD1 (7 bases). The CDR3 consists of 14 residues. CDR1 and CDR2 from the germline V gene are MNHEY and SVGAGI. Trimming removed 0 bases from V and 7 bases from J, with 13 bases in between. The CDR3 loop reads CASSYSEGRGEQYF. The CDR3 coding sequence is TGTGCCAGCAGTTACTCGGAGGGCAGGGGGGAGCAGTACTTC.

The rearrangement joins TRBV5-4 to TRBJ1-1; 7 bases map to TRBD1. This CDR3 has 12 amino acids. Germline-derived CDR1 and CDR2 are SGHNT and YYREEE (reference sequence). Trimming cost V 4 bases and J 5 bases; bases outside gene matches: 2. The CDR3 region is CASSSRGTEAFF. CDR3 bases: TGTGCCAGCAGCAGCAGGGGGACTGAAGCTTTCTTT.

The rearrangement uses TRBV28 and TRBJ1-6; 9 bases are shared with TRBD1. Trimming cost V 7 bases and J 9 bases; bases outside gene matches: 7. Germline V gives CDR1 MDHEN, CDR2 SYDVKM. The CDR3 totals 14 residues. The CDR3 protein is CASKTGQGGSPLHF. For the CDR3, the DNA is TGTGCCAGCAAAACGGGACAGGGAGGTTCACCCCTCCACTTT.

The CDR3 nucleotides are TGTGCCAGTAGTACCTCGGACAATACGCAGTATTTT. Amino acid sequence: CASSTSDNTQYF. The chain combines TRBV19 with TRBJ2-3; TRBD1 might be the D (5 bases). Germline CDR1 LNHDA, CDR2 SQIVND (reference sequence). The CDR3 is 12 residues long. Between the trimmed V and J ends, which lost 4 bases and 7 bases, there was a span of 9 bases.

The chain joins TRBV7-9 to TRBJ2-5; 9 positions match TRBD2. V gave up 5 bases and J gave up 5 bases; unmatched junction bases: 15. CDR1 is SEHNR and CDR2 is FQNEAQ in the germline V gene (reference sequence). The CDR3 length is 17 residues. In DNA form, the CDR3 reads TGTGCCAGCAGCCCGTGGGTAGCGGGGGTATCCGGGGAGACCCAGTACTTC. Residues: CASSPWVAGVSGETQYF.

J is TRBJ2-3 and V is TRBV5-4; 7 bases line up with TRBD1. Germline V CDR1 and CDR2: SGHNT, YYREEE (reference sequence). The CDR3 loop spans 14 amino acids. V was clipped by 3 bases and J by 6 bases; unmatched bases: 7. The CDR3: CASSSGQAGDTQYF. CDR3 in DNA: TGTGCCAGCAGCTCCGGACAGGCCGGGGATACGCAGTATTTT. The variable domain in full, completed from reference TRBV5-4 and TRBJ2-3, reads ETGVTQSPTHLIKTRGQQVTLRCSSQSGHNTVSWYQQALGQGPQFIFQYYREEENGRGNFPPRFSGLQFPNYSSELNVNALELDDSALYLCASSSGQAGDTQYFGPGTRLTVL.

By sample share, this clone is large. The chain couples TRBV10-3 to TRBJ1-6; a weak D match, TRBD1 (6 bases). The CDR3 extends over 13 amino acids. Germline CDR1 is ENHRY and CDR2 is SYGVKD. V gave up 11 bases and J gave up 14 bases, with 22 bases separating them. CDR3 coding DNA: TGTGCCTCGGGGGGGCTTGAGGGAACATCCCTCCACTTT. Translated: CASGGLEGTSLHF.